This is a list of T cell receptor beta chains from one sample in a study of response to subunit inactivated influenza vaccine. TCRdb analysed the RT-PCR reads with MiXCR anew, one entry per CDR3 protein. Seen here are more than 250,000 distinct CDR3 sequences, roughly 22% observed once, and the top ten hold roughly 10%. The sample here was PBMCs from blood, taken approximately 20 months after vaccination. All receptors come from a man in his fifties or sixties who received an inactivated influenza vaccine. The CDR3 runs from the conserved cysteine through the conserved F or W. A D gene is named only where the DNA matches it firmly. Clone size, where shown, is once, few, many, or a class for clones that have expanded.

NA,NA,TRBV10-3,TRBJ2-1,TGTGCCATCAGAGAGATTACTAGGAACCACAATGAGCAGTTCTTC,CAIREITRNHNEQFF
TRBD1,NA,TRBV5-1,TRBJ2-5,TGCGCCAGCAGCCCCGGGACAGGGAGTGGAGAGACCCAGTACTTC,CASSPGTGSGETQYF
NA,NA,TRBV3-1,TRBJ1-3,TGTGCCAGCAGCCAAGATTTCATCTGGGGGCAGGGAAACACCATATATTTT,CASSQDFIWGQGNTIYF
NA,few,TRBV4-1,TRBJ1-5,TGCGCCAGCAGCCGGCCGGGGGCGGAAAGCAATCAGCCCCAGCATTTT,CASSRPGAESNQPQHF
TRBD1,few,TRBV27,TRBJ1-6,TGTGCCAGCAGGCGAGCGGGACAGAATAATTCACCCCTCCACTTT,CASRRAGQNNSPLHF
NA,NA,TRBV2,TRBJ1-4,TGTGCCAGCAGGTTCCAGGAGATCGAAAAACTGTTTTTT,CASRFQEIEKLFF
NA,NA,TRBV6-5,TRBJ2-2,TGTGCCAGCAGTTACTCGAGATGGGTCACCGGGGAGCTGTTTTTT,CASSYSRWVTGELFF
TRBD1,few,TRBV5-1,TRBJ1-2,TGCGCCAGCAGCTCCCGACGACAGGGGCGCGACTATGGCTACACCTTC,CASSSRRQGRDYGYTF
NA,NA,TRBV7-3,TRBJ2-5,TGTGCCAGCAGCGTGGGAGCGGCAACGTACCAAGAGACCCAGTACTTC,CASSVGAATYQETQYF
NA,few,TRBV6-1,TRBJ2-7,TGTGCCAGCAGTGAAAGCTCGACTATCTCCTACGAGCAGTACTTC,CASSESSTISYEQYF
TRBD2,few,TRBV19,TRBJ2-7,TGTGCCAGTAGTCCGGGACTAGCGGAAACCTACGAGCAGTACTTC,CASSPGLAETYEQYF
NA,NA,TRBV27,TRBJ1-5,TGTGCCAGCAGTACTCTACAGGGAGGTAATCAGCCCCAGCATTTT,CASSTLQGGNQPQHF
NA,NA,TRBV15,TRBJ1-3,TGTGCCACCAGCAGACAAACAGGGCATGGAAACACCATATATTTT,CATSRQTGHGNTIYF
NA,NA,TRBV3-1,TRBJ2-7,TGTGCCAGCAGCCAAGTCTTGGGGAGGACCGAGCAGTACTTC,CASSQVLGRTEQYF
NA,NA,TRBV3-1,TRBJ2-4,TGTGCCAGCAGCCCGGGACTTACCTCGGCGACCAAAAACATTCAGTACTTC,CASSPGLTSATKNIQYF
TRBD2,NA,TRBV20-1,TRBJ2-1,TGCAGTGCTACTCCGGGACTAGGGGGCAATGAGCAGTTCTTC,CSATPGLGGNEQFF
NA,NA,TRBV5-1,TRBJ2-4,TGCGCCAGCAGCCCCTTGTCCAAAAACATTCAGTACTTC,CASSPLSKNIQYF
NA,few,TRBV29-1,TRBJ2-7,TGCAGCGTCGCCGGGACAAGGCTTTGGGGGGAGCAGTACTTC,CSVAGTRLWGEQYF
NA,few,TRBV10-3,TRBJ1-1,TGTGCCATCAGTGAGTCACAGGGCAGGGTCACTGAAGCTTTCTTT,CAISESQGRVTEAFF
TRBD1,NA,TRBV2,TRBJ2-5,TGTGCCAGCAGGGTCCCGGACAGGGATTTCCAAGAGACCCAGTACTTC,CASRVPDRDFQETQYF
NA,few,TRBV11-3,TRBJ1-1,TGTGCCAGCGGGCTAAACATGAACACTGAAGCTTTCTTT,CASGLNMNTEAFF
NA,few,TRBV5-1,TRBJ2-1,TGCGCCAGCAGCTTGGACAGGTTCCCACAATTTGAGCAGTTCTTC,CASSLDRFPQFEQFF
NA,NA,TRBV6-5,TRBJ2-1,TGTGCCAGCAGTTACGGGGGACGGTCCCATGAGCAGTTCTTC,CASSYGGRSHEQFF
NA,NA,TRBV19,TRBJ2-1,TGTGCCAGTAGTATACGCCACTCCATCAATGAGCAGTTCTTC,CASSIRHSINEQFF
NA,few,TRBV5-6,TRBJ2-2,TGTGCCAGCAGCCAGCCGGGACATCTCGACACCGGGGAGCTGTTTTTT,CASSQPGHLDTGELFF
NA,many,TRBV3-1,TRBJ1-1,TGTGCCAGCAGCCAAGATGCGGGTAACACTGAAGCTTTCTTT,CASSQDAGNTEAFF
NA,few,TRBV21-1,TRBJ1-3,TGTGCCAGCAGCAGAGGGCGCCCCGTGGGAAACACCATATATTTT,CASSRGRPVGNTIYF